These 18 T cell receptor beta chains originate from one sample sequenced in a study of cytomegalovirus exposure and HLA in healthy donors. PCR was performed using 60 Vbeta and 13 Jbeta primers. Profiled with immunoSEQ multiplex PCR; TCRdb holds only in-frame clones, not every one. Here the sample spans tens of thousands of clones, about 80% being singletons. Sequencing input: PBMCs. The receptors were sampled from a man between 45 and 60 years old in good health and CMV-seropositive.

CDR3 sequence (DNA): TGTGCCAGCTCACCACTTCCCGCAGATACGCAGTATTTT. Its translation: CASSPLPADTQYF. The V and J genes are TRBV18 and TRBJ2-3; D unresolved. This CDR3 has 13 residues. CDR1 KGHSH and CDR2 LQKENI come from the germline V gene. V was trimmed by 1 base and J by 4 bases, leaving 6 bases between them. Based on the CDR3 plus reference TRBV18 and TRBJ2-3, the full variable domain is NAGVMQNPRHLVRRRGQEARLRCSPMKGHSHVYWYRQLPEEGLKFMVYLQKENIIDESGMPKERFSAEFPKEGPSILRIQQVVRGDSAAYFCASSPLPADTQYFGPGTRLTVL.

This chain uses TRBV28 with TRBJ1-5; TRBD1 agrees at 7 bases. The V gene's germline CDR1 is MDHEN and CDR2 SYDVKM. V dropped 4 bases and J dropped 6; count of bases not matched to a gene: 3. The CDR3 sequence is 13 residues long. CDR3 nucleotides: TGTGCCAGCAGTTCCACAGGGGTTCAGCCCCAGCATTTT. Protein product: CASSSTGVQPQHF.

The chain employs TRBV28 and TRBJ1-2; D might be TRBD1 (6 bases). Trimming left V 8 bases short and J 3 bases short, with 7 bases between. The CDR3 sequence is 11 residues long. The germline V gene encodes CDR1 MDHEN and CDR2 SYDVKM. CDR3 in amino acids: CASYRDYGYTF. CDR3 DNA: TGTGCCAGCTACAGGGACTATGGCTACACCTTC.

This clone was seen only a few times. Here the CDR3 reads CASSLGSGFTYEQYF. The CDR3 DNA follows: TGCGCCAGCAGCTTGGGGAGCGGTTTTACCTACGAGCAGTACTTC. The chain carries TRBV5-1 and TRBJ2-7; perhaps TRBD2 as D (5 bases). Germline CDR1 reads SGHRS; CDR2 reads YFSETQ. Trimming cost V 0 bases and J 2 bases, with 12 bases left between them. This CDR3 is built from 15 residues.

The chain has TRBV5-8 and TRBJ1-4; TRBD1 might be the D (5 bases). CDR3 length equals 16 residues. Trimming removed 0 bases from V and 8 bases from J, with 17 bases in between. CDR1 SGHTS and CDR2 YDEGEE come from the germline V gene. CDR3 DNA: TGTGCCAGCAGCTTGGGCGACAGATCTACCCTGGAAAAACTGTTTTTT. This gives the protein CASSLGDRSTLEKLFF.

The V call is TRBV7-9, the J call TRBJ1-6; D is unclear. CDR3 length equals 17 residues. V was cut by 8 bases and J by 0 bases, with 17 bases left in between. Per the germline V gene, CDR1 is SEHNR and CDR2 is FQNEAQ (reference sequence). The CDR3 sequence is CASGGWEQSSYNSPLHF. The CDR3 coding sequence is TGTGCCAGCGGCGGTTGGGAGCAAAGCTCCTATAATTCACCCCTCCACTTT.

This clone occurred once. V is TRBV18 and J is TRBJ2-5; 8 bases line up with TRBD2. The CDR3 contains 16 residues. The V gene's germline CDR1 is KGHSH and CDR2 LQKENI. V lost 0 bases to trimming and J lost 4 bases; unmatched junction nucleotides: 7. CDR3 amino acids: CASSPPRREGLETQYF. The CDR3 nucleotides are TGTGCCAGCTCACCACCGCGACGGGAGGGCCTAGAGACCCAGTACTTC.

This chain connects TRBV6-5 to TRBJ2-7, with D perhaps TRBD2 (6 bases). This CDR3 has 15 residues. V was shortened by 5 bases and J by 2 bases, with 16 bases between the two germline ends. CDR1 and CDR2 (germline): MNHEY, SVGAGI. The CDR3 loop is CASSPLARGTYEQYF. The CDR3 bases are TGTGCCAGCAGTCCCTTAGCACGGGGGACCTACGAGCAGTACTTC.

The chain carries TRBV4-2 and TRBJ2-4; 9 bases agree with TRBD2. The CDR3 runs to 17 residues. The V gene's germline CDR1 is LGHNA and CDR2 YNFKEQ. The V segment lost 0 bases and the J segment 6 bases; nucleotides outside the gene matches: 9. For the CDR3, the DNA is TGTGCCAGCAGCCAAGACGGGCTAGCGGGATTAGGAAACATTCAGTACTTC. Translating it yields CASSQDGLAGLGNIQYF.

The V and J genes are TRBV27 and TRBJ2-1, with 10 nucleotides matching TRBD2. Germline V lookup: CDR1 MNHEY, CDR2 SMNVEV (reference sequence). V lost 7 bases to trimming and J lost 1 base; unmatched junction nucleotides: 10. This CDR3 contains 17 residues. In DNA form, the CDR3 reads TGTGCCAGCACCAAAAGCGGTAGCGGGAGGTCCTACAATGAGCAGTTCTTC. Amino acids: CASTKSGSGRSYNEQFF.

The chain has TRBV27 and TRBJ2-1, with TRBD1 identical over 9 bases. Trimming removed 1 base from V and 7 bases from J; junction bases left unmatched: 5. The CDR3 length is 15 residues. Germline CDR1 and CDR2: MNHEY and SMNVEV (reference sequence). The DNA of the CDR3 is TGTGCCAGCAGTTTATACTCTGGGACAGGGAATGAGCAGTTCTTC. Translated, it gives CASSLYSGTGNEQFF.

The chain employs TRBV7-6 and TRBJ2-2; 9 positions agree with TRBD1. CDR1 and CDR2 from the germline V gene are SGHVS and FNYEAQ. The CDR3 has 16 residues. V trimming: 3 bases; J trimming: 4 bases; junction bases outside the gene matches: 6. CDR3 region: CASSLVGDRATGELFF. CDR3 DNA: TGTGCCAGCAGCTTGGTGGGGGACAGGGCCACCGGGGAGCTGTTTTTT.

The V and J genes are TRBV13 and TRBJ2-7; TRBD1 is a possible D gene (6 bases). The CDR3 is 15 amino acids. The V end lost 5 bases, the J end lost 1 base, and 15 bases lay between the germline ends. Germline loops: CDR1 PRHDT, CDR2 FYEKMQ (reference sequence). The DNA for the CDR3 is TGTGCCAGCAGCCTGGCAGGACAGCAATCCTACGAGCAGTACTTC. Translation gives CASSLAGQQSYEQYF.

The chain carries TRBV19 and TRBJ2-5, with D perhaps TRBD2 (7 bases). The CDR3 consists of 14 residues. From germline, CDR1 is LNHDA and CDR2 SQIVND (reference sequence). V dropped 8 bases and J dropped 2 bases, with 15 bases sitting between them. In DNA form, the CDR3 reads TGTGCCAGTGCCCGCGGGGGCTCACAAGAGACCCAGTACTTC. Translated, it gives CASARGGSQETQYF.

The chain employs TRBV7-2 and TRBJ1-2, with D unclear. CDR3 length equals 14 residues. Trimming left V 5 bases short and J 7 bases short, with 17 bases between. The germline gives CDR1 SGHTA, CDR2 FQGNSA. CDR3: CASSPSAGPLGYTF. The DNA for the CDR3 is TGTGCCAGCAGCCCCAGTGCAGGCCCCCTTGGCTACACCTTC.

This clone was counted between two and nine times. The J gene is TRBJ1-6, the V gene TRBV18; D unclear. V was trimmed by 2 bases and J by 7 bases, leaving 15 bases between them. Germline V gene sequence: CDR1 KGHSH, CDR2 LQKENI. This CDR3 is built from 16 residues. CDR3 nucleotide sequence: TGTGCCAGCTCACCAAAGGAGGACGACCGAAATTCACCCCTCCACTTT. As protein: CASSPKEDDRNSPLHF. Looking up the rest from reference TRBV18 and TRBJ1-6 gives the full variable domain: NAGVMQNPRHLVRRRGQEARLRCSPMKGHSHVYWYRQLPEEGLKFMVYLQKENIIDESGMPKERFSAEFPKEGPSILRIQQVVRGDSAAYFCASSPKEDDRNSPLHFGNGTRLTVT.

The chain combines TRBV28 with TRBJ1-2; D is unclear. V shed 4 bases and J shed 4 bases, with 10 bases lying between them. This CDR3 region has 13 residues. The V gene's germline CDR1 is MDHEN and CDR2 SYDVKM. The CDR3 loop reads CASSSTTGYGYTF. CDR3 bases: TGTGCCAGCAGTTCCACGACGGGCTATGGCTACACCTTC.

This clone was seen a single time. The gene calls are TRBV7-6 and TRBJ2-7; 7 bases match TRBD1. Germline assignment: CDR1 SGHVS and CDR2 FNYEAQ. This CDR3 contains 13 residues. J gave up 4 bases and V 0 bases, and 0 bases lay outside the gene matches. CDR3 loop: CASSLARGYEQYF. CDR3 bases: TGTGCCAGCAGCTTAGCCAGGGGGTACGAGCAGTACTTC.